This T cell receptor (beta chain) was captured in a study of blood T cell repertoires in COVID-19. Overall study: Sites in the United States, Italy and Spain provided acute and convalescent COVID-19 samples. In each case, the material was cDNA or gDNA derived from T cells, B-cell-depleted T cells, or PBMCs.

In the authors' workflow: Reference gene primer amplification yielded estimated nucleated cell counts. TCRdb keeps only in-frame clones here, not all; method: immunoSEQ multiplex PCR. The DNA was the basis for D and trimming; V, J and clone size are from that table. Here the sample spans hundreds of thousands of clones, 85% to 90% being singletons. This CDR3 is 16 amino acids long. In germline, CDR1 is MGHRA, CDR2 YSYEKL. V gave up 0 bases and J gave up 5 bases; unmatched junction bases: 8. The chain is built from TRBV4-1 and TRBJ2-3; TRBD2 matches 7 bases. Sample: peripheral blood. This sequence originates from a woman aged 50 to 60 with active or convalescent COVID-19. CDR3 loop: CASSQDRTRGLDTQYF. The CDR3 coding sequence is TGCGCCAGCAGCCAAGACAGGACTAGGGGTTTAGATACGCAGTATTTT.